These T cell receptor beta chains were read from a single sample in a study of blood T cell repertoires in COVID-19. Sequenced by immunoSEQ multiplex PCR; TCRdb stores in-frame clones only, minus some. This table has about 360,000 clones, about 87% appearing once. The sequenced sample was PBMCs or T cells enriched from blood (not recorded which). These receptors all stem from a man in his forties in a cohort exposed to, infected with or recovered from COVID-19 (not recorded which). Each CDR3 is given with its conserved first and last residue. A D gene is named only where the DNA matches it firmly. Where a row states a size, it is once, few, many or the class of an expanded clone; other rows omit it.

clone_size	cdr3_length	v_call	j_call	d_call	cdr3_nt	cdr3_aa
-	13	TRBV6-5	TRBJ2-7	-	TGTGCCAGCAGTTACTCGACACTGCACGAGCAGTACTTC	CASSYSTLHEQYF
-	16	TRBV6-1	TRBJ2-2	-	TGTGCCAGCAGTGAATGGGGCAGGGCGAACACCGGGGAGCTGTTTTTT	CASSEWGRANTGELFF
-	16	TRBV7-3	TRBJ2-2	-	TGTGCCAGCAGCTTTGCGGGTAGTACGAACACCGGGGAGCTGTTTTTT	CASSFAGSTNTGELFF
-	15	TRBV6-5	TRBJ2-1	-	TGTGCCAGCAGTTTTAGCGCGAGCTCCTACAATGAGCAGTTCTTC	CASSFSASSYNEQFF
few	10	TRBV24-1	TRBJ2-3	-	TGTGCCGCGAACACAGATACGCAGTATTTT	CAANTDTQYF
-	15	TRBV14	TRBJ2-3	-	TGTGCCAGCAGCCTCGGACAACCGTCGGCAGATACGCAGTATTTT	CASSLGQPSADTQYF
-	12	TRBV28	TRBJ2-4	TRBD1	TGTGCCAGCAGCCCAGGGACAGTCATTCAGTACTTC	CASSPGTVIQYF
-	11	TRBV2	TRBJ1-3	-	TGTGCCAGCGGAAACAGGGAAACCATATATTTT	CASGNRETIYF
-	16	TRBV6-5	TRBJ1-5	TRBD1	TGTGCCAGCAGTAACTACATGGGACAGGGCAATCAGCCCCAGCATTTT	CASSNYMGQGNQPQHF
-	15	TRBV27	TRBJ2-7	TRBD2	TGTGCCAGCAGTTTATGGGTAGCGGGATCTCTCGAGCAGTACTTC	CASSLWVAGSLEQYF
-	14	TRBV13	TRBJ2-7	-	TGTGCCAGCAGCCCTCGGATCCAGGCCTACGAGCAGTACTTC	CASSPRIQAYEQYF
once	13	TRBV24-1	TRBJ2-1	-	TGTGCCACCAGTGATTCCATGCGGAATGAGCAGTTCTTC	CATSDSMRNEQFF
-	16	TRBV2	TRBJ2-2	TRBD1	TGTGCCAGCAGTGCCCAGGGGGCCGCGAACACCGGGGAGCTGTTTTTT	CASSAQGAANTGELFF
-	14	TRBV18	TRBJ2-3	-	TGTGCCAGCTCACCGACAGTGGGTGTGGATACGCAGTATTTT	CASSPTVGVDTQYF
-	15	TRBV9	TRBJ1-5	-	TGTGCCAGCAGCCCAGGGACAAATAGCAATCAGCCCCAGCATTTT	CASSPGTNSNQPQHF
-	15	TRBV6-1	TRBJ2-1	TRBD2	TGTGCCAGCAGTGAAGCCCTAGCGGGGAACAATGAGCAGTTCTTC	CASSEALAGNNEQFF
-	14	TRBV28	TRBJ1-5	-	TGTGCCAGCAGTTTCGAACAGTATAATCAGCCCCAGCATTTT	CASSFEQYNQPQHF